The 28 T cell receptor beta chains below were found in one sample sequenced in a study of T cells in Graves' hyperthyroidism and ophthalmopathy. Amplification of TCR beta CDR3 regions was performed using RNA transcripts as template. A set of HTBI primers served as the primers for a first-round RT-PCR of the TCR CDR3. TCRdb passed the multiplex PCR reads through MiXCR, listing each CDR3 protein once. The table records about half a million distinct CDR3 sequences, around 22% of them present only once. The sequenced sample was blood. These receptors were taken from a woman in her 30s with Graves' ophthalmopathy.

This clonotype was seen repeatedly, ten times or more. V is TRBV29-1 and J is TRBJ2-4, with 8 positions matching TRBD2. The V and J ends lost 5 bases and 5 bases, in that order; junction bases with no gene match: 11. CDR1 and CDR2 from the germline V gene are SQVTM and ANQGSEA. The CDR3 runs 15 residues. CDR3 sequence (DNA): TGCAGCGTTTTGAGTCCGACGGGAGGGGAAAACATTCAGTACTTC. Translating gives CSVLSPTGGENIQYF.

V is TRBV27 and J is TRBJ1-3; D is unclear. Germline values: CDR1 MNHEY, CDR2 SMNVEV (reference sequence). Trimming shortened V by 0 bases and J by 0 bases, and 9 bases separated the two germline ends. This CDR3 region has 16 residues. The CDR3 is CASSLSARNSGNTIYF. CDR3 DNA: TGTGCCAGCAGTTTATCCGCGAGAAACTCTGGAAACACCATATATTTT.

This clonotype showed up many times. As DNA, the CDR3 is TGCAGTGCACGACAGGGCAGAGGCAATCAGCCCCAGCATTTT. Translation: CSARQGRGNQPQHF. This sequence joins TRBV20-1 and TRBJ1-5, with 7 bases aligning to TRBD1. V trimming: 6 bases; J trimming: 2 bases; junction bases outside the gene matches: 7. The CDR3 spans 14 residues. Germline assignment: CDR1 DFQATT and CDR2 SNEGSKA (reference sequence).

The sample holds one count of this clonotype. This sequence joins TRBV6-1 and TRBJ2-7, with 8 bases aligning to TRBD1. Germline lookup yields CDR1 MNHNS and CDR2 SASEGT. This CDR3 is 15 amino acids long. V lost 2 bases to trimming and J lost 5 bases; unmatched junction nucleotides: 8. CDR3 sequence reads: CASSEFGTGGHEQYF. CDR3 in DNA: TGTGCCAGCAGTGAATTTGGGACAGGTGGCCACGAGCAGTACTTC.

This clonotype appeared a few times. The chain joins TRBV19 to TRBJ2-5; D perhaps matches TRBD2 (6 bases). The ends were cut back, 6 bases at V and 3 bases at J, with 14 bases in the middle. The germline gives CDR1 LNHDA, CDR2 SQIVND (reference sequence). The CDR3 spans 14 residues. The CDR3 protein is CASSRWGEEETQYF. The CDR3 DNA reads TGTGCCAGTAGCAGATGGGGGGAGGAAGAGACCCAGTACTTC.

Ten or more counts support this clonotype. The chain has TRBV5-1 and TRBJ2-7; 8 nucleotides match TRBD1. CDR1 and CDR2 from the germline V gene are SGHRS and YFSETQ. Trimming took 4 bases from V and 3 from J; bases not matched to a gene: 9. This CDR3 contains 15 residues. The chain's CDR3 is CASSDYRGVVYEQYF. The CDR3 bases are TGCGCCAGCAGCGATTACAGGGGGGTTGTCTACGAGCAGTACTTC.

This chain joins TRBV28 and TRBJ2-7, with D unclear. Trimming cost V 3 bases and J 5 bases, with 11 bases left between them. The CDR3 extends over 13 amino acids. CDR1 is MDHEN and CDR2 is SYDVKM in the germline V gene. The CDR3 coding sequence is TGTGCCAGCAGTTTGACCGACGCGGACGAGCAGTACTTC. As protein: CASSLTDADEQYF.

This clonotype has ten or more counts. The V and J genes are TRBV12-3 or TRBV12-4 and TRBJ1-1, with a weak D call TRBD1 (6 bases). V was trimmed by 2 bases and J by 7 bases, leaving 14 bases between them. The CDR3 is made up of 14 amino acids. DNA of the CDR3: TGTGCCAGCAGTTTAAACAGGGAGGATAATGAAGCTTTCTTT. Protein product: CASSLNREDNEAFF.

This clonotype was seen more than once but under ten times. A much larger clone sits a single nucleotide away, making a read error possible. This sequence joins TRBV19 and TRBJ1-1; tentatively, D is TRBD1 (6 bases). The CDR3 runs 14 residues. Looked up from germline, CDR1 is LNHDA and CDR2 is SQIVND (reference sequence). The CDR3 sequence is CAGSINRENTEAFF. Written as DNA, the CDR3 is TGTGCCGGTAGTATTAACAGGGAGAACACTGAAGCTTTCTTT.

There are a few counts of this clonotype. As DNA, the CDR3 is TGTGCCAGCAGCCAAGGGACAGGGGGGATTGGTTCACCCCTCCACTTT. Translation: CASSQGTGGIGSPLHF. V and J are TRBV11-2 and TRBJ1-6, with 11 nucleotides matching TRBD1. V lost 5 bases to trimming and J lost 9 bases; unmatched junction nucleotides: 9. The length of the CDR3 is 16 residues. Germline lookup yields CDR1 SGHAT and CDR2 FQNNGV.

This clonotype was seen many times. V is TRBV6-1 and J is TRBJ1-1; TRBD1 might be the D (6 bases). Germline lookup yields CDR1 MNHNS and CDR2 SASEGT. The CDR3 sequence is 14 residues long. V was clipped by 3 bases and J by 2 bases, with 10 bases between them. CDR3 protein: CASSEDRLNTEAFF. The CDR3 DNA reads TGTGCCAGCAGTGAGGACAGACTTAACACTGAAGCTTTCTTT.

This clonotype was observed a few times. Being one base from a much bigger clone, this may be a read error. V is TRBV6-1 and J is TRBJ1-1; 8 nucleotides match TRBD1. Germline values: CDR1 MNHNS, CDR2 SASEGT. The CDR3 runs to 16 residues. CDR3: CAISEADRASDTESFF. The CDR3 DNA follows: TGTGCCATCAGTGAAGCGGACAGGGCCAGTGACACTGAATCTTTCTTT.

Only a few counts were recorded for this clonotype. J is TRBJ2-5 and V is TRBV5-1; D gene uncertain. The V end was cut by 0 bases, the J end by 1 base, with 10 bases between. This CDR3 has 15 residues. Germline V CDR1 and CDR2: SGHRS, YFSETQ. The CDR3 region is CASSLEAPVQETQYF. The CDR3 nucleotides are TGCGCCAGCAGCTTGGAAGCTCCCGTCCAAGAGACCCAGTACTTC.

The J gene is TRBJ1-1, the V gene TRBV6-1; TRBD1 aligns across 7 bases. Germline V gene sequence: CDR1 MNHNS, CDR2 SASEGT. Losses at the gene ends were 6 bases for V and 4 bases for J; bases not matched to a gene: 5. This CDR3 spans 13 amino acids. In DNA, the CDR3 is TGTGCCAGCAGGGGACAGTTAGTCACTGAAGCTTTCTTT. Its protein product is CASRGQLVTEAFF.

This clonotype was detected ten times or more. Here the CDR3 reads CASSYRYEETQYF. The CDR3 DNA is TGTGCCAGCAGTTACCGCTACGAGGAGACCCAGTACTTC. The V call is TRBV6-5, the J call TRBJ2-5; D ambiguous. Trimming left V 2 bases short and J 5 bases short, with 9 bases between. This CDR3 region has 13 residues. The germline CDR1 and CDR2 sequences are MNHEY and SVGAGI.

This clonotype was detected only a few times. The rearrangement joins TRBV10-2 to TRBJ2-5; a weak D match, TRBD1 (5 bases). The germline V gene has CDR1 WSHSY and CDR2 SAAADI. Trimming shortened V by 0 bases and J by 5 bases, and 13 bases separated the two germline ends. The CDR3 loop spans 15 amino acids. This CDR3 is CASSESDRSWETQYF. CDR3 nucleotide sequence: TGCGCCAGCAGTGAGTCCGACAGATCCTGGGAGACCCAGTACTTC.

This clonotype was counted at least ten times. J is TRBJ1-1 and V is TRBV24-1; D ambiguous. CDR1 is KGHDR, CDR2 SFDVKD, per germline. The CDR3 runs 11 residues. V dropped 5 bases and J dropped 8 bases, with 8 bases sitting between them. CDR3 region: CATSARPEAFF. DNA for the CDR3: TGTGCCACCAGTGCCAGACCCGAAGCTTTCTTT.

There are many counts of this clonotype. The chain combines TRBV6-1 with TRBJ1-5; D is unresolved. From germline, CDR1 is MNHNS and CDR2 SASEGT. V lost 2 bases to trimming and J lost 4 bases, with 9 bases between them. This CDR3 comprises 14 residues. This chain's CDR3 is CASSEPNANQPQHF. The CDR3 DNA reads TGTGCCAGCAGTGAACCAAATGCTAATCAGCCCCAGCATTTT.

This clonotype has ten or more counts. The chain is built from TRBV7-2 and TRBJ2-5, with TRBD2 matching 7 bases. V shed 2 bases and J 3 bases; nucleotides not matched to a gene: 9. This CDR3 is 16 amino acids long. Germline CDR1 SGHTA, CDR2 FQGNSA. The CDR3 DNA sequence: TGTGCCAGCAGCTTATGGGCTAGCGGAGGGGAAGAGACCCAGTACTTC. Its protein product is CASSLWASGGEETQYF.

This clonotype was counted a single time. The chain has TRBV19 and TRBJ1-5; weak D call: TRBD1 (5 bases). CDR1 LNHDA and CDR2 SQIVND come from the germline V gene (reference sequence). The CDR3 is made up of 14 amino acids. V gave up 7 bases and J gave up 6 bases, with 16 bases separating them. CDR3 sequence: CASTPGQAAQPQHF. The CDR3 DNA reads TGTGCCAGTACCCCAGGACAAGCAGCTCAGCCCCAGCATTTT.

For the CDR3, the DNA is TGTGCCTCGACCCGGACAGATACGCAGTATTTT. It translates to CASTRTDTQYF. The chain is built from TRBV30 and TRBJ2-3, with no clear D. Germline V lookup: CDR1 GTSNPN, CDR2 SVGIG (reference sequence). The CDR3 is 11 residues long. V lost 7 bases, J lost 3 bases, and 8 bases lay in between.

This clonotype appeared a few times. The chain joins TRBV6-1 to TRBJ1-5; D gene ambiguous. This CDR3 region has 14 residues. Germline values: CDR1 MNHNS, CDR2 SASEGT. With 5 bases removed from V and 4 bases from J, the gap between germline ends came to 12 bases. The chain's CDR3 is CASSRESGNQPQHF. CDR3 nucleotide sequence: TGTGCCAGCAGTCGCGAGAGTGGGAATCAGCCCCAGCATTTT.

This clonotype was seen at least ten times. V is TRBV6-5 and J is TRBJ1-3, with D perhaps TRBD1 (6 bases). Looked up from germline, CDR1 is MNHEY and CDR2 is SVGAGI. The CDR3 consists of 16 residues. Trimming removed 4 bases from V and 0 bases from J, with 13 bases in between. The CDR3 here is CASSSDRDNSGNTIYF. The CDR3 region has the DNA TGTGCCAGCAGTTCGGACCGGGACAACTCTGGAAACACCATATATTTT.

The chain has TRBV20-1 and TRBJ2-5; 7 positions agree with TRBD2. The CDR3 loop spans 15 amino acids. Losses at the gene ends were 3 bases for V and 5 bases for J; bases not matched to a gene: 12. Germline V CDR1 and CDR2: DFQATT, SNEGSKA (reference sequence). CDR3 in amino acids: CSASPLPSGIETQYF. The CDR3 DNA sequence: TGCAGTGCTAGTCCACTACCAAGCGGGATTGAGACCCAGTACTTC.

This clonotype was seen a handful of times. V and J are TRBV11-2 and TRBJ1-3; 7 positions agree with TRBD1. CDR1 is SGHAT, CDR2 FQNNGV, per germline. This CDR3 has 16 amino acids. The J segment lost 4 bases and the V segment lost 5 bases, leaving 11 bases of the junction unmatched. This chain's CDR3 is CASSQGELISGNTIYF. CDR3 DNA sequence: TGTGCCAGCAGCCAGGGGGAGCTTATATCGGGAAACACCATATATTTT.

CDR3 in DNA: TGTGCCAGTCTTCCCGAGAGGGCAGAGCAGTACTTC. Translating gives CASLPERAEQYF. J is TRBJ2-7 and V is TRBV28; D is perhaps TRBD2 (5 bases). V gave up 9 bases and J gave up 7 bases, with 16 bases separating them. The length of the CDR3 is 12 residues. From germline, CDR1 is MDHEN and CDR2 SYDVKM.

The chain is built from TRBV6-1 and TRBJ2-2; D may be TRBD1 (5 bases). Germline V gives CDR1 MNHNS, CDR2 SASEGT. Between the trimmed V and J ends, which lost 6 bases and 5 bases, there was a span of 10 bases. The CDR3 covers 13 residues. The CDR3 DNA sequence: TGTGCCAGCAGACCTACAGGTACCGGGGAGCTGTTTTTT. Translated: CASRPTGTGELFF.

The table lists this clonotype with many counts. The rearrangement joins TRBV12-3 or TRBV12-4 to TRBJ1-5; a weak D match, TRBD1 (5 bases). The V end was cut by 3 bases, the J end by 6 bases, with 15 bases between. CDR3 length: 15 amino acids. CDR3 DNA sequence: TGTGCCAGCAGTTTTGGGGGTACGAGTGGTCAGCCCCAGCATTTT. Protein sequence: CASSFGGTSGQPQHF.